This TCR beta chain was sequenced in a study of T cell responses to AZD1222 COVID-19 vaccine. General observations from the study: Of the AZD1222 recipients, only 5 to 7 were seropositive at baseline. Repertoires were collected only later (after the peak T cell response had occurred).

The data were produced by immunoSEQ multiplex PCR, yet TCRdb's version contains in-frame clones alone and is incomplete. Of approximately 80,000 clones listed, roughly 88% are singletons. A few counts support this clone. No antigen is known for it. This CDR3 comprises 15 residues. CDR1 and CDR2 from the germline V gene are SGHTA and FQGNSA. With 4 bases clipped from V and 3 bases from J, the junction kept 4 bases outside the gene matches. The sequenced sample was peripheral blood, obtained 28 days after the second AZD1222 dose. The source is an adult who received the AZD1222 COVID-19 vaccine. The rearrangement links TRBV7-2 to TRBJ1-5, with 9 bases that match TRBD1. The CDR3 DNA reads as TGTGCCAGCAGCTACGGGACAGGGAACAATCAGCCCCAGCATTTT. Amino acids: CASSYGTGNNQPQHF.